This T cell receptor beta chain was identified during a study of blood T cell repertoires in COVID-19. Study as a whole: COVID-19 samples collected from the United States, Italy and Spain covered acute and convalescent phases.

Methods used by the authors: Estimation of nucleated cell counts was performed using reference gene primer amplification. This table comes from immunoSEQ multiplex PCR, and its TCRdb copy is limited to in-frame clones, with some not included. The DNA was the basis for D and trimming; V, J and clone size are from that table. Counted here are about 140,000 clones, approximately 85% occurring once; the ten biggest clones make up less than 4%. Germline trimming cut 1 base from V and 6 bases from J; bases unmatched to any gene: 4. Germline CDR1 and CDR2: MNHEY and SMNVEV (reference sequence). The CDR3 contains 16 residues.

The V gene is TRBV27, the J gene TRBJ2-1, with 12 bases lining up with TRBD2. This sequence was found in a woman in her fifties or sixties with acute COVID-19. What was sequenced was PBMCs or T cells enriched from blood (not recorded which). CDR3 amino acids: CASSLFGLAGLNEQFF. The DNA of the CDR3 is TGTGCCAGCAGTTTATTTGGACTAGCGGGACTCAATGAGCAGTTCTTC.